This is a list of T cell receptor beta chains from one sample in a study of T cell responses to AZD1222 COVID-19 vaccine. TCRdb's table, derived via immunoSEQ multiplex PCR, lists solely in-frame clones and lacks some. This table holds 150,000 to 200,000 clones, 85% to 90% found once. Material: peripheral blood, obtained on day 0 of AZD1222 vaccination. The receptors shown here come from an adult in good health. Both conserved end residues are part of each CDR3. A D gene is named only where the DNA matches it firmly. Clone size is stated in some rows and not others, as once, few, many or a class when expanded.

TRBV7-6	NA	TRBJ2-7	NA	TGTGCCAGCAGCTTAGGCCCAGCAGAAACCTACGAGCAGTACTTC	CASSLGPAETYEQYF
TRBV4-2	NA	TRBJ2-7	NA	TGTGCCAGCAGCCAAGATCCCCAGAGGTCGACCTACGAGCAGTACTTC	CASSQDPQRSTYEQYF
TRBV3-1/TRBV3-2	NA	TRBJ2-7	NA	TGTGCCAGCAGCCAAGTGGCCGCAGGCTACGAGCAGTACTTC	CASSQVAAGYEQYF
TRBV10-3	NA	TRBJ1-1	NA	TGTGCCATCAGGGGGGTAGGGGGGAACACTGAAGCTTTCTTT	CAIRGVGGNTEAFF
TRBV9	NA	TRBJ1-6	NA	TGTGCCAGCAGCGTCGGGGGGCAGCCAACCTCCTATAATTCACCCCTCCACTTT	CASSVGGQPTSYNSPLHF
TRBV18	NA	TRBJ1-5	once	TGTGCCAGCTCACCAGGTGACCAGCCCCAGCATTTT	CASSPGDQPQHF
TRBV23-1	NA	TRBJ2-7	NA	TGCGCCAGCAGTCAACTTGGGGTGTACTACGAGCAGTACTTC	CASSQLGVYYEQYF
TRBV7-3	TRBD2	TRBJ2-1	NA	TGTGCCAGCAGCTCTTGGACTAGCGGGGACAATGAGCAGTTCTTC	CASSSWTSGDNEQFF
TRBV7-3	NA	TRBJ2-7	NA	TGTGCCAGCAGCTTGGACTACTCCTACGAGCAGTACTTC	CASSLDYSYEQYF
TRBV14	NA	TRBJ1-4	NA	TGTGCCAGCAGCCTTAAACTTTCTACGGGAGAAAAACTGTTTTTT	CASSLKLSTGEKLFF
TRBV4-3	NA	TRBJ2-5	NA	TGCGCCAGCAGCCAAGACGGGACAGACCGGGAGGCCCAGTACTTC	CASSQDGTDREAQYF
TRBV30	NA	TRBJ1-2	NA	TGTGCCTGCTCTACCGGTGGCTACACCTTC	CACSTGGYTF
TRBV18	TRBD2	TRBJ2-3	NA	TGTGCCAGCTCACCCCCGGGACTATCGAATTCAGATACGCAGTATTTT	CASSPPGLSNSDTQYF
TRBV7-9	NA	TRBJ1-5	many	TGTGCCAGCAGCTTTGGGGAGGGTCGGAGCAATCAGCCCCAGCATTTT	CASSFGEGRSNQPQHF
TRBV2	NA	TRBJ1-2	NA	TGTGCCAGCTTCACAAGGGCAGGGGTCTACTATGGCTACACCTTC	CASFTRAGVYYGYTF
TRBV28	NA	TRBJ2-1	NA	TGTGCCAGCAGTTTAGTCCAGATGGAGCAGTTCTTC	CASSLVQMEQFF
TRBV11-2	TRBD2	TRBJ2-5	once	TGTGCCAGCAGCTTAGGACTAGCGGGGATGGAAGGGACCCAGTACTTC	CASSLGLAGMEGTQYF
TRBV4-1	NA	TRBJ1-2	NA	TGCGCCAGCAGCCAAGTTGTTGGGGCCCAAGGCTATGGCTACACCTTC	CASSQVVGAQGYGYTF
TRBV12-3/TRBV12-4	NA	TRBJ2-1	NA	TGTGCCAGCAGTTCCGAAATGTACAATGAGCAGTTCTTC	CASSSEMYNEQFF
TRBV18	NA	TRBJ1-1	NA	TGTGCCAGCTCACCCCCTCCGCGCGCTGAAGCTTTCTTT	CASSPPPRAEAFF
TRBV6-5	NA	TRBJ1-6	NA	TGTGCCAGCGTTTCAGGACTCTCCTATAATTCACCCCTCCACTTT	CASVSGLSYNSPLHF
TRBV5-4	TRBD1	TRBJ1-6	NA	TGTGCCAGCAGCAGAGGACAGGGTGGTTCACCCCTCCACTTT	CASSRGQGGSPLHF